This TCR beta chain was retrieved from a study of regulatory T cells in long-lasting Graves disease. As for the study in general: Graves' patients diagnosed newly had used antithyroid drugs under 3 months. The study, taken as a whole, reports: Persistent patients shared 2,741 public clonotypes among themselves. Newly diagnosed patients shared fewer, at about a thousand.

The table lists this clonotype with a count of one. Its antigen is undetermined. The time point: newly diagnosed GD, antithyroid drugs for less than 3 months. Preparation of the TCR library used RNA extracted from PBMCs. Diagnosis followed American Thyroid Association guidelines for Graves' disease. About 9.1 milliliters of peripheral blood went into EDTA tubes. Arm-PCR of CDR3 regions with iRepertoire HTBI primers generated TCR beta libraries. TCRdb processed the multiplex PCR reads anew with MiXCR; each CDR3 protein has one entry. The sample has approximately 310,000 distinct CDR3 sequences; over 15% are singletons. Germline V lookup: CDR1 WSHSY, CDR2 SAAADI. This CDR3 is 14 amino acids long. The V segment lost 3 bases and the J segment 3 bases; nucleotides outside the gene matches: 3.

The receptor was derived from a female donor with Graves disease. The source material was peripheral blood mononuclear cells (PBMCs), sampled at new diagnosis, from a patient treated with antithyroid drugs. This rearrangement joins TRBV10-2 to TRBJ2-5; 8 bases line up with TRBD1. DNA for the CDR3: TGCGCCAGCAGTGATAGACAGGGGAAAGAGACCCAGTACTTC. It specifies CASSDRQGKETQYF.